This T cell receptor (beta chain) was found in a study of T cell responses to AZD1222 COVID-19 vaccine. Study-wide findings and caveats: Regions left unmutated in variants are reportedly the target of nearly half of spike-specific TCRs. Recipients of AZD1222 seropositive at baseline numbered only 6 or 7. The study sampled repertoires only after the peak T cell response.

The assay was immunoSEQ multiplex PCR, and TCRdb's table has in-frame clones only and misses some. The data show 180,000 or so clones, with 85% to 95% seen just once and 0.64% held by the top ten. From germline, CDR1 is SGHRS and CDR2 YFSETQ. V dropped 2 bases and J dropped 2 bases, with 10 bases sitting between them. The CDR3 spans 14 residues. Details on this clone: Its target is not known.

The input for sequencing was peripheral blood, taken on day 0 of AZD1222 vaccination. This receptor was identified in an adult in good health. The chain combines TRBV5-1 with TRBJ1-2; D possibly corresponds to TRBD1 (5 bases). The CDR3 spells CASSFPGRNYGYTF. Here the CDR3 DNA reads TGCGCCAGCAGCTTTCCGGGACGGAACTATGGCTACACCTTC. Using reference TRBV5-1 and TRBJ1-2 for the parts outside the CDR3, the full variable domain is KAGVTQTPRYLIKTRGQQVTLSCSPISGHRSVSWYQQTPGQGLQFLFEYFSETQRNKGNFPGRFSGRQFSNSRSEMNVSTLELGDSALYLCASSFPGRNYGYTFGSGTRLTVV.